The source of this T cell receptor (beta chain) is a study of blood T cell repertoires in COVID-19 (dated by TCRdb to the early 2020s). The study in broad terms: Collaborator samples came from the United States, Italy and Spain and covered acute and convalescent phases of COVID-19. The material from the prospective study consisted of cDNA or gDNA derived from T cells, B-cell-depleted T cells, or PBMCs. Deeply sampled blood TCRbeta repertoires from subjects exposed to, actively infected with, or recovered from COVID-19 were included in the dataset. The repertoires were released in a freely available public database intended as a resource for research on the immune response to SARS-CoV-2. Samples came from the ongoing ImmuneRACE study (first 160 participants) plus 1,254 subjects from 6 global collaborators. Nearly every sample came with metadata listing a de-identified subject ID, COVID-19 status, age in years and sex. HLA class I and class II types, where available, came from metadata supplied by the sample provider rather than from assay-based typing.

The immunoSEQ Assay, a bias-controlled multiplex PCR, was used to amplify TCRbeta CDR3 regions from genomic DNA. As for the original processing: Nucleated cell counts per sample were estimated from amplification of reference gene primers within the assay. To quantify the absolute abundance of each unique TCRbeta CDR3 rearrangement, sequence reads were collapsed and filtered. Productive Simpson clonality was computed per sample as the square root of Simpson's diversity index over productive rearrangements. TCRdb provides this immuneACCESS table in a form limited to in-frame rearrangements. Some clones are lacking; in checked studies, under half of them reflect an unresolved V gene, and why the rest are absent is not known. That table furnishes V, J and clone size, whereas the DNA furnished D and trimming. In all, the sample holds 300,000 to 400,000 clones, and roughly 86% of those were seen once. Of the sample, 7.8% is held by the ten largest clones.

CDR1 and CDR2 were assigned from the germline V gene (reference sequence) as LGHDT and YNNKEL. V lost 1 base and J lost 4 bases, and the count of bases not matched to a germline gene is 1. The CDR3 spans 15 residues, from the cysteine through the phenylalanine. The only DNA kept is the CDR3, 45 bases in frame from the first base. Overall study results and their limits: How much clinical and demographic metadata was included differed by source and by participant, and the metadata was provided uncurated.

A second Seattle source provided samples from volunteer blood donors who had recovered from COVID-19. The collaborating institutions used their own protocols to collect whole blood in K2EDTA tubes. For TCRbeta analysis, collaborators shipped samples in one of three forms: frozen whole blood, isolated PBMCs, or DNA extracted from either of those sample types. A word on this clone: Its antigen remains unidentified. It has no much larger one-base neighbor in the sample; base qualities were not kept.

The chain is encoded by TRBV3-1 (or the pseudogene TRBV3-2) joined to TRBJ2-5; TRBD2 agrees with 12 junctional bases. The sample taken for sequencing was peripheral blood. This TCR was recovered from a woman in her forties or fifties who had recovered from COVID-19. The CDR3 reads CASSQALAGGETQYF. The DNA sequence reads TGTGCCAGCAGCCAAGCACTAGCGGGAGGAGAGACCCAGTACTTC.